This entry lists 9 T cell receptor beta chains sequenced from one sample in a study of blood T cell repertoires in COVID-19. Data came from immunoSEQ multiplex PCR; TCRdb stores just in-frame clones and leaves some out. The table shows 25,000 to 30,000 clones, with about 91% occurring only once. Sequencing was performed on peripheral blood. The receptors derive from a man aged 45-65 years with active COVID-19.

This chain links TRBV5-1 with TRBJ2-1, with 7 bases that match TRBD1. CDR3 length: 15 amino acids. V dropped 3 bases and J dropped 7; count of bases not matched to a gene: 10. CDR1 and CDR2 from the germline V gene are SGHRS and YFSETQ. The CDR3 DNA sequence: TGCGCCAGCAGCTGGAAAGCAATGACAGGGAATGAGCAGTTCTTC. Encoded protein: CASSWKAMTGNEQFF.

The CDR3 DNA follows: TGCGCCAGCAGCTTGGTGTCCGGAGAATACAATGAGCAGTTCTTC. Its translation is CASSLVSGEYNEQFF. V gene TRBV5-1 combines with J gene TRBJ2-1; D remains ambiguous. Deletions cut 0 bases from V and 4 bases from J, with 11 bases between. There are 15 residues in the CDR3. In germline, CDR1 is SGHRS, CDR2 YFSETQ.

The rearrangement joins TRBV7-9 to TRBJ2-2; the match to TRBD2 covers 12 bases. Germline CDR1 and CDR2: SEHNR and FQNEAQ (reference sequence). Trimming removed 1 base from V and 14 bases from J; junction bases left unmatched: 5. This CDR3 contains 14 residues. This CDR3 is CASSLDPLAGGLFF. CDR3 sequence (DNA): TGTGCCAGCAGCTTAGACCCACTAGCGGGGGGACTGTTTTTT.

This clone was seen once. Other DNA sequences in this sample translate to the same CDR3. The V gene is TRBV3-1 (or the pseudogene TRBV3-2), the J gene TRBJ2-2; maybe TRBD1 (5 bases). The germline V gene encodes CDR1 LGHDT and CDR2 YNNKEL (reference sequence). The CDR3 runs to 13 residues. V lost 1 base and J lost 6, with 6 bases in between. The CDR3 sequence is CASSQGRAGELFF. The CDR3 DNA sequence: TGTGCCAGCAGCCAAGGCAGGGCCGGGGAGCTGTTTTTT.

V gene TRBV6-5 combines with J gene TRBJ2-1; tentatively, D is TRBD1 (6 bases). This CDR3 region has 15 residues. Germline CDR1 and CDR2: MNHEY and SVGAGI. The V end was cut by 6 bases, the J end by 10 bases, with 22 bases between. CDR3 bases: TGTGCCAGCAGAGGCCGGGACACGGGTACGTTGGAGCAGTTCTTC. Protein product: CASRGRDTGTLEQFF.

This chain uses TRBV5-1 with TRBJ2-7, with D possibly TRBD2 on 6 matching bases. This CDR3 has 14 residues. The germline V gene has CDR1 SGHRS and CDR2 YFSETQ. Between the trimmed V and J ends, which lost 0 bases and 3 bases, there was a span of 10 bases. Written as DNA, the CDR3 is TGCGCCAGCAGCTTGGGACTAGTTGGCTACGAGCAGTACTTC. Translated, it gives CASSLGLVGYEQYF.

The chain links TRBV13 to TRBJ2-7; unclear D gene. The V end was cut by 5 bases, the J end by 6 bases, with 23 bases between. Germline V lookup: CDR1 PRHDT, CDR2 FYEKMQ (reference sequence). The CDR3 is 16 residues long. This CDR3 reads CASSRIFGTDLGEQYF. The CDR3 DNA follows: TGTGCCAGCAGCCGAATATTCGGAACAGATTTGGGCGAGCAGTACTTC.

This clone was seen just once. The chain uses TRBV5-1 and TRBJ2-5; 9 bases map to TRBD1. V lost 4 bases to trimming and J lost 2 bases; unmatched junction nucleotides: 3. Germline V CDR1 and CDR2: SGHRS, YFSETQ. The CDR3 length is 14 residues. CDR3 sequence: CASSLGTGQETQYF. The CDR3 region has the DNA TGCGCCAGCAGCCTAGGGACAGGGCAAGAGACCCAGTACTTC.

The chain couples TRBV7-3 to TRBJ1-6, with D possibly matching TRBD1 (6 bases). This CDR3 contains 15 residues. Germline assignment: CDR1 SGHTA and CDR2 FQGTGA. Trimming stripped 5 bases from V and 6 bases from J, with 14 bases between. CDR3 sequence: CASSTNRASNSPLHF. CDR3 DNA: TGTGCCAGCAGCACAAACAGGGCGAGTAATTCACCCCTCCACTTT.